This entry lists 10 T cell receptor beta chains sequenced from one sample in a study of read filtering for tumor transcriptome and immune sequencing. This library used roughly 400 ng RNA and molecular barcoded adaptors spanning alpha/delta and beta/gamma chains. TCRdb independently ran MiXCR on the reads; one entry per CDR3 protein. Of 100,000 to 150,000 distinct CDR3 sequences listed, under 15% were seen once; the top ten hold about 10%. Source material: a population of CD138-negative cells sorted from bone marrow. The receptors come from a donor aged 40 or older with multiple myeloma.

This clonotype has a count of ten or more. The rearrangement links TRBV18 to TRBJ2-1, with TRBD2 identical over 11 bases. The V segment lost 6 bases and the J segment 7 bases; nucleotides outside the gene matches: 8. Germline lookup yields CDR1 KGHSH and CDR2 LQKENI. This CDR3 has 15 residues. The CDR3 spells CASSSLASGRNEQFF. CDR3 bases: TGTGCCAGCTCCTCCCTGGCTAGCGGGAGGAATGAGCAGTTCTTC.

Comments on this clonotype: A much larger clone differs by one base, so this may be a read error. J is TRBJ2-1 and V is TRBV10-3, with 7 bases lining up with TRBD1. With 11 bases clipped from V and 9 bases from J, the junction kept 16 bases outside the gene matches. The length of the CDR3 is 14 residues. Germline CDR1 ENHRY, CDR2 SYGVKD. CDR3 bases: TGTGCCTTGTCCACCGGGACAGAGGTCGGTGAGCAGTTCTTC. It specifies CALSTGTEVGEQFF.

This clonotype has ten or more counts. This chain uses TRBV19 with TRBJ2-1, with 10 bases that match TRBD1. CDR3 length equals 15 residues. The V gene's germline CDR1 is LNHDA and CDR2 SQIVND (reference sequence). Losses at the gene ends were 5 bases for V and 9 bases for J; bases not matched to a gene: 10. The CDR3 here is CASSATGTGAAEQFF. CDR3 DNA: TGTGCCAGTAGTGCCACCGGGACAGGGGCGGCTGAGCAGTTCTTC.

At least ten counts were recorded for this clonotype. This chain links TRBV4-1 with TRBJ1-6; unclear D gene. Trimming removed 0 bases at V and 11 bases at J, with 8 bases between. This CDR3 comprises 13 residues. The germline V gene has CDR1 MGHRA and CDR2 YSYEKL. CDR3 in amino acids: CASSQEGYPPLHF. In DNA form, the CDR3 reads TGCGCCAGCAGCCAAGAGGGCTATCCACCCCTCCACTTT.

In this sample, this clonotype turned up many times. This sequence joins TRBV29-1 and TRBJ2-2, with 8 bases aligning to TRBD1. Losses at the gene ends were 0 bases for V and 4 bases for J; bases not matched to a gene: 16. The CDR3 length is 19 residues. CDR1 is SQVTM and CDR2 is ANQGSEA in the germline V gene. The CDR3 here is CSVEDPSTGGGASTGELFF. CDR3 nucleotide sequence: TGCAGCGTTGAAGATCCGTCTACAGGGGGTGGCGCGAGCACCGGGGAGCTGTTTTTT.

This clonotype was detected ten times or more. CDR3 protein: CASSNGHQNTEAFF. In nucleotides, the CDR3 is TGCGCCAGCAGCAACGGACACCAGAACACTGAAGCTTTCTTT. The chain has TRBV5-1 and TRBJ1-1; D is perhaps TRBD1 (5 bases). Germline-derived CDR1 and CDR2 are SGHRS and YFSETQ. The CDR3 has 14 residues. Trimming took 4 bases from V and 1 from J, leaving 11 bases between them.

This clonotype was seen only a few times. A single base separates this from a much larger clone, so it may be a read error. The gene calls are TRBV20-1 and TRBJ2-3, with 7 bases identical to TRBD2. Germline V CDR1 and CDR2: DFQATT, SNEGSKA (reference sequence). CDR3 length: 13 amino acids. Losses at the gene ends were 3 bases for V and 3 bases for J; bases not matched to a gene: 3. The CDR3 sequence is CSASPGGTDTQYF. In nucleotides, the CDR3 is TGCAGTGCTAGCCCGGGGGGAACAGATACGCAGTATTTT.

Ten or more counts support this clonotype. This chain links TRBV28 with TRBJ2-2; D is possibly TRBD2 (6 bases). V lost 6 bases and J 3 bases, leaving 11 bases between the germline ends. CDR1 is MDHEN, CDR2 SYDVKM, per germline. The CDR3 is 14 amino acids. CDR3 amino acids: CASSSKRDTGELFF. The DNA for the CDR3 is TGTGCCAGCAGCTCGAAGCGGGACACCGGGGAGCTGTTTTTT.

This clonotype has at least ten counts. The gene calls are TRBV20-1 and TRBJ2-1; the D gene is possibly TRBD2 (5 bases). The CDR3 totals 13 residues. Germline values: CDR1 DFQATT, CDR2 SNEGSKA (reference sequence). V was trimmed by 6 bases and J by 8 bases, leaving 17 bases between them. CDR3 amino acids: CSAPGAVRDEQFF. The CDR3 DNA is TGCAGTGCCCCAGGTGCGGTGAGGGATGAGCAGTTCTTC.

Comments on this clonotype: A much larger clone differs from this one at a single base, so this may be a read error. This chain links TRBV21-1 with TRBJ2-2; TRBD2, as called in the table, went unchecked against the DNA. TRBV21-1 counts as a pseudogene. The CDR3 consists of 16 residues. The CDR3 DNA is TGTGTCAGCAGCTCCAGACTAGCGGGGAACACCGGGGAGCTGTTTTTT. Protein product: CVSSSRLAGNTGELFF.